Following are 18 T cell receptor beta chains from one sample sequenced in a study of early T cells in non-severe SARS-CoV-2 infection. TCRdb re-called the 5' RACE reads with MiXCR, one entry per CDR3 protein. This table has around 88,000 distinct CDR3 sequences, around an eighth appearing once. The sample taken for sequencing was whole blood. The receptors were gathered from an adult who was a healthcare worker with PCR-confirmed SARS-CoV-2 infection or an uninfected control (not recorded which).

This clonotype has ten or more counts. The V call is TRBV5-6, the J call TRBJ1-2; no clear D. Germline V gene lookup returns CDR1 SGHDT and CDR2 YYEEEE. The CDR3 loop spans 11 amino acids. The germline V and J ends were trimmed by 2 bases and 7 bases, with 6 bases remaining between them. The CDR3 reads CASSFASGYTF. The CDR3 DNA is TGTGCCAGCAGCTTTGCCTCTGGCTACACCTTC.

This chain links TRBV28 with TRBJ2-6, with no clear D. The CDR3 runs to 19 residues. The germline V gene has CDR1 MDHEN and CDR2 SYDVKM. The V and J ends lost 3 bases and 2 bases respectively, with 20 bases between them. The CDR3 reads CASSFGRWSEEAGANVLTF. CDR3 bases: TGTGCCAGCAGTTTCGGTCGGTGGTCAGAAGAGGCTGGGGCCAACGTCCTGACTTTC.

This clonotype was detected only a few times. V and J are TRBV3-1 and TRBJ2-1; D is ambiguous. V was shortened by 3 bases and J by 8 bases, with 17 bases between the two germline ends. CDR1 is LGHDT and CDR2 is YNNKEL in the germline V gene (reference sequence). This CDR3 spans 15 amino acids. CDR3 residues: CASSHNIDPRDEQFF. Here the CDR3 DNA reads TGTGCCAGCAGCCATAACATAGACCCTAGGGATGAGCAGTTCTTC.

This clonotype has only a few counts. CDR3 nucleotide sequence: TGTGCCAGTAGTTGGGATCTTGCAACTAATGAAAAACTGTTTTTT. Its translation: CASSWDLATNEKLFF. This sequence joins TRBV19 and TRBJ1-4, with D unclear. Germline loops: CDR1 LNHDA, CDR2 SQIVND (reference sequence). Trimming took 5 bases from V and 0 from J, leaving 10 bases between them. CDR3 length: 15 residues.

This clonotype was found a few times. The rearrangement uses TRBV11-2 and TRBJ2-1; D may be TRBD2 (6 bases). Trimming removed 3 bases at V and 0 bases at J, with 9 bases between. The CDR3 contains 15 residues. The germline CDR1 and CDR2 sequences are SGHAT and FQNNGV. The CDR3 reads CASSLGLSSYNEQFF. Written as DNA, the CDR3 is TGTGCCAGCAGCTTGGGACTTAGCTCCTACAATGAGCAGTTCTTC.

CDR3 in amino acids: CAIAGAKGGYTEAFF. The CDR3 DNA reads as TGTGCCATCGCCGGGGCCAAGGGCGGGTACACTGAAGCTTTCTTT. J is TRBJ1-1 and V is TRBV10-3, with D perhaps matching TRBD1 (5 bases). V gave up 8 bases and J gave up 3 bases, with 19 bases separating them. The CDR3 length is 15 residues. Per germline, CDR1 ENHRY and CDR2 SYGVKD.

This clonotype turned up a few times. V gene TRBV5-4 combines with J gene TRBJ1-1, with D possibly matching TRBD1 (6 bases). This CDR3 contains 14 residues. Germline CDR1 reads SGHNT; CDR2 reads YYREEE (reference sequence). Between the trimmed V and J ends, which lost 2 bases and 7 bases, there was a span of 15 bases. The DNA for the CDR3 is TGTGCCAGCAGCTTTGGAGGGGGGAAAGGTGAAGCTTTCTTT. Amino acid sequence: CASSFGGGKGEAFF.

The chain uses TRBV2 and TRBJ1-1; TRBD1 aligns across 7 bases. Looked up from germline, CDR1 is SNHLY and CDR2 is FYNNEI. Trimming at V came to 10 bases and at J to 2 bases, leaving 4 bases not matched to a gene. The CDR3 length is 12 residues. In DNA form, the CDR3 reads TGTGCCAAACAGGGGATAAACACTGAAGCTTTCTTT. Its protein is CAKQGINTEAFF.

This clonotype was counted many times. This chain uses TRBV12-3 or TRBV12-4 with TRBJ2-1, with 8 bases matching TRBD1. The CDR3 consists of 16 residues. J was trimmed by 4 bases and V by 6 bases; bases with no gene match: 11. The CDR3 protein is CASSLGQGVMYNEQFF. For the CDR3, the DNA is TGTGCCAGCAGCCTCGGACAGGGCGTCATGTACAATGAGCAGTTCTTC.

This chain links TRBV24-1 with TRBJ2-4; possibly TRBD2 for D (6 bases). V was pared by 3 bases and J by 10 bases, with 12 bases between. The germline V gene has CDR1 KGHDR and CDR2 SFDVKD. The CDR3 runs 13 residues. The CDR3 region has the DNA TGTGCCACCAGTGATGGGACTCCCGGAATTCAGTACTTC. Protein: CATSDGTPGIQYF.

The CDR3 region is CSARLASSTDTQYF. The CDR3 DNA sequence: TGCAGTGCTAGACTAGCGTCTAGCACAGATACGCAGTATTTT. The chain links TRBV20-1 to TRBJ2-3; D is possibly TRBD2 (6 bases). The CDR3 runs to 14 residues. V was clipped by 2 bases and J by 0 bases, with 9 bases between them. The germline gives CDR1 DFQATT, CDR2 SNEGSKA (reference sequence).

This clonotype is medium-sized by share. The rearrangement links TRBV6-4 to TRBJ2-2, with TRBD2 as a possible D gene (5 bases). The germline CDR1 and CDR2 sequences are MRHNA and SNTAGT. The CDR3 is 16 residues long. The V gene lost 3 bases and the J gene lost 5 bases, with 16 bases spanning the gap. The DNA for the CDR3 is TGTGCCAGCAGTGAGGTTCGAGGGAGTCAAACCGGGGAGCTGTTTTTT. This gives the protein CASSEVRGSQTGELFF.

The chain links TRBV29-1 to TRBJ2-3, with D tentatively TRBD2 (6 bases). The CDR3 contains 13 residues. Germline CDR1 and CDR2: SQVTM and ANQGSEA. Trimming took off 3 bases at V and 4 bases at J, with 11 bases between the two ends. This chain's CDR3 is CSVDGGAADTQYF. In nucleotides, the CDR3 is TGCAGCGTTGACGGGGGAGCGGCAGATACGCAGTATTTT.

At least ten counts were recorded for this clonotype. The chain links TRBV11-2 to TRBJ2-1; 7 bases map to TRBD1. With V trimmed by 5 bases and J by 4 bases, 14 bases remained unmatched. The length of the CDR3 is 17 residues. The V gene's germline CDR1 is SGHAT and CDR2 FQNNGV. DNA of the CDR3: TGTGCCAGCAGCCTCCCCACCCGGACAGGACGATACAATGAGCAGTTCTTC. Encoded protein: CASSLPTRTGRYNEQFF.

This clonotype was seen a handful of times. The V gene is TRBV29-1, the J gene TRBJ2-7; possibly TRBD2 for D (5 bases). This CDR3 spans 13 amino acids. Per germline, CDR1 SQVTM and CDR2 ANQGSEA. Trimming removed 3 bases from V and 0 bases from J, with 9 bases in between. The DNA for the CDR3 is TGCAGCGTTGATTTGAGGGACTCCTACGAGCAGTACTTC. Amino acids: CSVDLRDSYEQYF.

In its sample, this clonotype was seen a few times. This rearrangement joins TRBV20-1 to TRBJ1-4; D call uncertain. Trimming cost V 3 bases and J 6 bases, with 5 bases left between them. This CDR3 is 11 amino acids long. Germline CDR1 is DFQATT and CDR2 is SNEGSKA (reference sequence). This CDR3 reads CSASPHEKLFF. The CDR3 DNA reads TGCAGTGCTAGCCCGCATGAAAAACTGTTTTTT.

The rearrangement links TRBV29-1 to TRBJ2-1, with 10 bases matching TRBD2. V gave up 6 bases and J gave up 5 bases; unmatched junction bases: 4. The CDR3 sequence is 13 residues long. Germline-derived CDR1 and CDR2 are SQVTM and ANQGSEA. The CDR3 here is CSVLLAGNNEQFF. The CDR3 nucleotides are TGCAGCGTCCTACTAGCGGGAAACAATGAGCAGTTCTTC.

This clonotype was counted a few times. The V call is TRBV7-8, the J call TRBJ2-1; 7 bases align to TRBD2. Germline lookup yields CDR1 SGHVS and CDR2 FQNEAQ. Trimming removed 5 bases from V and 0 bases from J; junction bases left unmatched: 7. The CDR3 runs 16 residues. CDR3 region: CASSPPSGTSYNEQFF. The CDR3 coding sequence is TGTGCCAGCAGCCCGCCCAGCGGGACCTCCTACAATGAGCAGTTCTTC.